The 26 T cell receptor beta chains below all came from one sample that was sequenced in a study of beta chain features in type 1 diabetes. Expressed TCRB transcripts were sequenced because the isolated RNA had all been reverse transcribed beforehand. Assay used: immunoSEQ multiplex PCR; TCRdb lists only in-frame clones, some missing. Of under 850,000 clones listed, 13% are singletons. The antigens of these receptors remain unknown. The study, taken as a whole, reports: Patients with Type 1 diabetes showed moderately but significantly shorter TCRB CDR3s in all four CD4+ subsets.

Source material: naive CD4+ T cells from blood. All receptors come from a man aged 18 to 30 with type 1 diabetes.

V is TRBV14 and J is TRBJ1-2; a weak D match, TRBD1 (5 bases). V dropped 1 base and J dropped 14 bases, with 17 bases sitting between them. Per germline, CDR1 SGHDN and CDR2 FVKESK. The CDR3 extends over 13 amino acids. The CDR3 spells CASSQVSSQGRTF. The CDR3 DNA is TGTGCCAGCAGCCAAGTCTCCAGCCAGGGTCGAACCTTC.

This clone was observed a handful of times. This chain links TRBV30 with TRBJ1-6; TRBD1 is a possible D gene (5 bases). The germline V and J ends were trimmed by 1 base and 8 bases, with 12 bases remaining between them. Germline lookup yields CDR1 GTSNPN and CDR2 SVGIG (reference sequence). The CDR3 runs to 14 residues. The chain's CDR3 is CAWSGGASHSPLHF. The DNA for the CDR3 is TGTGCCTGGAGTGGTGGGGCCTCCCATTCACCCCTCCACTTT.

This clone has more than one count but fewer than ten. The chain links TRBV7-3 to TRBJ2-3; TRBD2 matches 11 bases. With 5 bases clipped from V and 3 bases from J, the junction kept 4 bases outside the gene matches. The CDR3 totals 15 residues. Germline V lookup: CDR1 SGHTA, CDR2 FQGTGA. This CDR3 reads CASSPTSGVTDTQYF. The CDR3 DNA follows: TGTGCCAGCAGCCCGACTAGCGGGGTAACAGATACGCAGTATTTT.

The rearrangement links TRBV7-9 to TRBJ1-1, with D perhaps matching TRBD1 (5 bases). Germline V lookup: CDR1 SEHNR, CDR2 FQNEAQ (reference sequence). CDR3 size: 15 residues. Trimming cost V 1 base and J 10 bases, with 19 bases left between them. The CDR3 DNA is TGTGCCAGCAGCTTAGGCCCCGAGCAGGGTCTCTCAGCTTTCTTT. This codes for CASSLGPEQGLSAFF.

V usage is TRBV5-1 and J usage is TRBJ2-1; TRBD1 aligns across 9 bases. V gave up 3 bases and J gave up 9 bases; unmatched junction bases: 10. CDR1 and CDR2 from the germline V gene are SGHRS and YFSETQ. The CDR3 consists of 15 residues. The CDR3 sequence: CASSYGQGSSSEQFF. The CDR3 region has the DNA TGCGCCAGCAGCTACGGACAGGGGTCTTCCAGTGAGCAGTTCTTC.

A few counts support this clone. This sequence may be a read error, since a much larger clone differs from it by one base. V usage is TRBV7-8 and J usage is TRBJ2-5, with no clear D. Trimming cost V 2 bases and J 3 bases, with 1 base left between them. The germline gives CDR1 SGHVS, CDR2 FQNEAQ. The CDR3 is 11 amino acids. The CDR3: CASSLKETQYF. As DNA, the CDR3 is TGTGCCAGCAGCTTAAAAGAGACCCAGTACTTC.

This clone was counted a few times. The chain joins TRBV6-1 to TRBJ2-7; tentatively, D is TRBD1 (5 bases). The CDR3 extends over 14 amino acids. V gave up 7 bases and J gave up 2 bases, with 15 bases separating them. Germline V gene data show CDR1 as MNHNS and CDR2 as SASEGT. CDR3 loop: CASNPQGLPYEQYF. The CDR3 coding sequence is TGTGCCAGCAACCCCCAGGGTCTCCCCTACGAGCAGTACTTC.

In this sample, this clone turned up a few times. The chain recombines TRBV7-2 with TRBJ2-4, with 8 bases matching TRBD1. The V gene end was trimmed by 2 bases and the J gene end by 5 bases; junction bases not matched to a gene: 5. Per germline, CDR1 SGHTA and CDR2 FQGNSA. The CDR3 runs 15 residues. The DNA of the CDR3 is TGTGCCAGCAGCTTATTATTGGGACAGGAAAACATTCAGTACTTC. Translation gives CASSLLLGQENIQYF.

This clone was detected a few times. CDR3 sequence (DNA): TGTGCCAGCAGCCCTACCTCGGGGGAAAAACTGTTTTTT. Translated: CASSPTSGEKLFF. The rearrangement links TRBV5-4 to TRBJ1-4; D ambiguous. Germline CDR1 SGHNT, CDR2 YYREEE (reference sequence). Trimming pared 4 bases from V and 8 bases from J, leaving 12 bases between. The CDR3 runs to 13 residues. Full variable domain (outside the CDR3, taken from reference TRBV5-4 and TRBJ1-4): ETGVTQSPTHLIKTRGQQVTLRCSSQSGHNTVSWYQQALGQGPQFIFQYYREEENGRGNFPPRFSGLQFPNYSSELNVNALELDDSALYLCASSPTSGEKLFFGSGTQLSVL.

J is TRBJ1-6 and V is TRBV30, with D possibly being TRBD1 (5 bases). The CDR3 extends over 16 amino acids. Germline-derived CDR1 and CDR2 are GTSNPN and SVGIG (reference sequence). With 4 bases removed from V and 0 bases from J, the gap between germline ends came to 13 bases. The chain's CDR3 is CAWNRDGSSYNSPLHF. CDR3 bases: TGTGCCTGGAACCGGGACGGTAGCTCCTATAATTCACCCCTCCACTTT.

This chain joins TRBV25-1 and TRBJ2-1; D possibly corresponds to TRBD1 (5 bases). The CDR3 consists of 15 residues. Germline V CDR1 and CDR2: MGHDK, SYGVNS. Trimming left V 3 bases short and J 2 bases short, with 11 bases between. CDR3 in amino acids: CASSDRTLAYNEQFF. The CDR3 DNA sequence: TGTGCCAGCAGTGACCGGACATTAGCCTACAATGAGCAGTTCTTC.

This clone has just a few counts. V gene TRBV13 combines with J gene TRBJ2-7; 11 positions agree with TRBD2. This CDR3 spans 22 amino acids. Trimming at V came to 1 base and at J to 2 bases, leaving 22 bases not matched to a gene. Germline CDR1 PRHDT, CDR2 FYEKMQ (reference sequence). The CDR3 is CASSLAVASGGTTTPLTYEQYF. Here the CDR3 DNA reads TGTGCCAGCAGCTTAGCCGTCGCTAGCGGGGGGACCACCACCCCCTTGACCTACGAGCAGTACTTC.

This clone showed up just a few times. CDR3 loop: CAWQRDRQETQYF. The CDR3 nucleotides are TGTGCCTGGCAACGGGACCGACAAGAGACCCAGTACTTC. The genes are TRBV30 and TRBJ2-5; D is tentatively TRBD1 or TRBD2 (5 bases each). Trimming took 5 bases from V and 2 from J, leaving 12 bases between them. This CDR3 is built from 13 residues. Germline loops: CDR1 GTSNPN, CDR2 SVGIG (reference sequence).

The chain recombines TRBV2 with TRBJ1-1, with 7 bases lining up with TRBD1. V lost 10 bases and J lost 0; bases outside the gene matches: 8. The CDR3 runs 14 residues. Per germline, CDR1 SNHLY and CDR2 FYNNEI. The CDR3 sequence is CATWDSPMNTEAFF. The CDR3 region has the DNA TGTGCCACCTGGGACAGTCCTATGAACACTGAAGCTTTCTTT.

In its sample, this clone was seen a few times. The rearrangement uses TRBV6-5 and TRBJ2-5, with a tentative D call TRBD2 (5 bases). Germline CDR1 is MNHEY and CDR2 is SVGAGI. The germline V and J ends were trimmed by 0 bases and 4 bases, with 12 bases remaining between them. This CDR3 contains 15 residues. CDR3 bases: TGTGCCAGCAGTTACTCGAAGAGGGTCGGAGAGACCCAGTACTTC. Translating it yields CASSYSKRVGETQYF.

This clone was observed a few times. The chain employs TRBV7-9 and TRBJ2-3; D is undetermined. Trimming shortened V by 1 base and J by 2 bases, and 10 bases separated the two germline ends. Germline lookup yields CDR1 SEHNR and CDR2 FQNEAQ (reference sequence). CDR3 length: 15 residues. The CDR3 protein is CASSLVGTVTDTQYF. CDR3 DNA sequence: TGTGCCAGCAGCTTAGTAGGTACAGTCACAGATACGCAGTATTTT.

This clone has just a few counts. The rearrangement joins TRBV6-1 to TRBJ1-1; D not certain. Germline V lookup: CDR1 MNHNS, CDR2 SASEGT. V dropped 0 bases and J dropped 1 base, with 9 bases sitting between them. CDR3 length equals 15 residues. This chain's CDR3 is CASSEALTRNTEAFF. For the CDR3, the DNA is TGTGCCAGCAGTGAAGCCCTTACAAGGAACACTGAAGCTTTCTTT.

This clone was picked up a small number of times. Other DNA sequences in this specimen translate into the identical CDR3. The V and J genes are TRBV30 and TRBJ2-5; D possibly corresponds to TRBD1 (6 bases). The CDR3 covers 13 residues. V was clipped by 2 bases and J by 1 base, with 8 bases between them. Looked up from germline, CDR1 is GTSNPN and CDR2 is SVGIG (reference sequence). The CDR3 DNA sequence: TGTGCCTGGAGTACAGGGACCCAAGAGACCCAGTACTTC. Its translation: CAWSTGTQETQYF.

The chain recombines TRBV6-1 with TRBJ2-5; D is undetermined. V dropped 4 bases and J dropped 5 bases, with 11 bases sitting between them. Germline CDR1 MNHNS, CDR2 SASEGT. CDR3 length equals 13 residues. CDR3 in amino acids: CASSGRHAETQYF. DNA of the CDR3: TGTGCCAGCAGTGGAAGACATGCGGAGACCCAGTACTTC.

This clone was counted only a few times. CDR3: CAWKEGENTEAFF. The CDR3 coding sequence is TGTGCCTGGAAGGAGGGAGAGAACACTGAAGCTTTCTTT. This chain connects TRBV30 to TRBJ1-1; D is unresolved. V was trimmed by 4 bases and J by 1 base, leaving 10 bases between them. Germline CDR1 GTSNPN, CDR2 SVGIG (reference sequence). The CDR3 is 13 amino acids. The full variable domain, rest sourced from reference TRBV30 and TRBJ1-1, is SQTIHQWPATLVQPVGSPLSLECTVEGTSNPNLYWYRQAAGRGLQLLFYSVGIGQISSEVPQNLSASRPQDRQFILSSKKLLLSDSGFYLCAWKEGENTEAFFGQGTRLTVV.

The CDR3 loop reads CASSTERIGREGPDTQYF. The DNA of the CDR3 is TGCGCCAGCAGCACGGAGAGGATAGGCAGGGAAGGTCCAGATACGCAGTATTTT. The chain recombines TRBV5-1 with TRBJ2-3; D is possibly TRBD1 (5 bases). The germline CDR1 and CDR2 sequences are SGHRS and YFSETQ. CDR3 length: 18 residues. V lost 4 bases and J 4 bases, leaving 25 bases between the germline ends.

The CDR3 reads CASTPTTQETQYF. CDR3 DNA: TGTGCCAGTACCCCGACTACCCAAGAGACCCAGTACTTC. The V and J genes are TRBV19 and TRBJ2-5; weak D call: TRBD2 (5 bases). CDR1 LNHDA and CDR2 SQIVND come from the germline V gene (reference sequence). The CDR3 is 13 residues long. V lost 7 bases and J 1 base, leaving 10 bases between the germline ends. Filled out from reference TRBV19 and TRBJ2-5, the complete variable domain reads DGGITQSPKYLFRKEGQNVTLSCEQNLNHDAMYWYRQDPGQGLRLIYYSQIVNDFQKGDIAEGYSVSREKKESFPLTVTSAQKNPTAFYLCASTPTTQETQYFGPGTRLLVL.

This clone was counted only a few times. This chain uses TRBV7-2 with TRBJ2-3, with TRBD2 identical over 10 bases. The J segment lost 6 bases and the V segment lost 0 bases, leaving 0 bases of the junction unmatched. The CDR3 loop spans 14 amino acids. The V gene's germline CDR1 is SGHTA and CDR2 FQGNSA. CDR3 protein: CASSLASGGDTQYF. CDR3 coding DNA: TGTGCCAGCAGCTTAGCTAGCGGGGGGGATACGCAGTATTTT.

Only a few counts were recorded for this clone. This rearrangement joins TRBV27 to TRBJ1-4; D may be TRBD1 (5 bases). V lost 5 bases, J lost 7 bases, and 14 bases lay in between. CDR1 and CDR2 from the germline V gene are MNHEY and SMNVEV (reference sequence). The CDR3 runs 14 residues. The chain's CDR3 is CASSPGDRPEKLFF. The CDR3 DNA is TGTGCCAGCAGTCCCGGGGACCGACCTGAAAAACTGTTTTTT.

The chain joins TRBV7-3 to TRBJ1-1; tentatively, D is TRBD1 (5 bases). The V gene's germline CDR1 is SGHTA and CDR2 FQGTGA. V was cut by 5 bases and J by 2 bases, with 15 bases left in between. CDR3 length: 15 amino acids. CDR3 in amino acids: CASSRLGQGNTEAFF. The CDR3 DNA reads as TGTGCCAGCAGCCGTTTAGGGCAGGGAAACACTGAAGCTTTCTTT.

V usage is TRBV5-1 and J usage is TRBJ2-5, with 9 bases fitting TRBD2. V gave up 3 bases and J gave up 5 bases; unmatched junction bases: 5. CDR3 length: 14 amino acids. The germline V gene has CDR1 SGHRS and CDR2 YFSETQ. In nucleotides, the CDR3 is TGCGCCAGCAGCTCCGGGACTAGCCTGGAGACCCAGTACTTC. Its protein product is CASSSGTSLETQYF.